This T cell receptor beta chain was recovered during a study of identifying expanded T cells in peripheral blood. Study-level findings and limits: Technical replicates showed roughly 1.2 changed clones; two weeks roughly 15; four weeks 19.

Sequencing used immunoSEQ multiplex PCR; TCRdb keeps in-frame clones, though not all of them. Altogether tens of thousands of clones are present, about 91% being singletons, with the ten largest covering roughly 4%. Healthy donors had no documented immune events, such as infections, while sampled. The CDR3 covers 12 residues. The V gene's germline CDR1 is MNHEY and CDR2 SVGAGI. In regard to this clone: Its antigen is currently unknown. An end of the junction differs from the germline gene, which may be a read error.

The V gene is TRBV6-5, the J gene TRBJ1-1; D gene unclear. The clonotype comes from a person aged 18 to 75 in good health. Sequenced: blood. In nucleotides, the CDR3 is TGTGCCAGCAGCCGGTTGAATACTGAAGCTTTCTTT. Protein: CASSRLNTEAFF.